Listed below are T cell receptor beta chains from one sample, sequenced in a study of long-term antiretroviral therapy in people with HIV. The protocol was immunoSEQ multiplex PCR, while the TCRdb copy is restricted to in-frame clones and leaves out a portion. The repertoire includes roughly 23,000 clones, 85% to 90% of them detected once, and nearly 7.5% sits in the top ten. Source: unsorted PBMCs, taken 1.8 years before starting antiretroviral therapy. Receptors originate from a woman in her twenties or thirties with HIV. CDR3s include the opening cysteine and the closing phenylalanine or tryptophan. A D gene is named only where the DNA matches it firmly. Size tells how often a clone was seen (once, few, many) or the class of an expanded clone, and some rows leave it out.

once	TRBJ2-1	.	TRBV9	CASSVAGYQGGSYNEQFF	TGTGCCAGCAGCGTAGCGGGATACCAGGGGGGATCCTACAATGAGCAGTTCTTC
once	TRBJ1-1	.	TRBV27	CASSLRGRVTEAFF	TGTGCCAGCAGTTTAAGGGGGAGAGTCACTGAAGCTTTCTTT
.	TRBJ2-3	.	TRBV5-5	CASSLLMYRVFPDTQYF	TGTGCCAGCAGCCTCTTGATGTACAGGGTATTCCCAGATACGCAGTATTTT
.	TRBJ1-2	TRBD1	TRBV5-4	CASSQGTALPGYTF	TGTGCCAGCAGCCAGGGGACAGCCCTGCCGGGCTACACCTTC
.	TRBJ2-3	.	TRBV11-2	CASSQDGDTQYF	TGTGCCAGCAGCCAAGACGGAGATACGCAGTATTTT
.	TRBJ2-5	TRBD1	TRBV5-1	CASSSASDRPQETQYF	TGCGCCAGCAGCTCAGCCTCGGACAGGCCGCAAGAGACCCAGTACTTC
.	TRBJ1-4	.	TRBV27	CASRTPRVGGATNEKLFF	TGTGCCAGCAGGACCCCCAGGGTGGGAGGTGCAACTAATGAAAAACTGTTTTTT
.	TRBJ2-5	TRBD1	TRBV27	CASSSRLTGTGGPWETQYF	TGTGCCAGCAGTTCCCGATTAACCGGGACAGGGGGCCCCTGGGAGACCCAGTACTTC
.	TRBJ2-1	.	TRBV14	CASSQDLGNNEQFF	TGTGCCAGCAGCCAAGATCTCGGGAACAATGAGCAGTTCTTC
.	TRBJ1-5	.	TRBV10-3	CAISEGNRPNQPQHF	TGTGCCATCAGTGAAGGTAACAGGCCGAATCAGCCCCAGCATTTT
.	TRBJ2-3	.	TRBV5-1	CASSFGLGQDHTDTQYF	TGCGCCAGCAGCTTTGGGTTGGGGCAGGACCACACAGATACGCAGTATTTT
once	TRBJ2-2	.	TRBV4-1	CASSQVQTTGELFF	TGCGCCAGCAGCCAAGTTCAGACCACCGGGGAGCTGTTTTTT
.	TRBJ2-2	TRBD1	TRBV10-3	CAISAGQGSVGELFF	TGTGCCATCAGTGCGGGACAGGGGAGTGTCGGGGAGCTGTTTTTT
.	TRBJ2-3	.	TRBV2	CASSEGGNPPTDTQYF	TGTGCCAGCAGTGAAGGCGGGAACCCCCCCACAGATACGCAGTATTTT
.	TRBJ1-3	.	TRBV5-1	CASSPVPSGGNTIYF	TGCGCCAGCAGCCCCGTCCCGTCCGGAGGAAACACCATATATTTT
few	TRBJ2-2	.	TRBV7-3	CASSLSSGELFF	TGTGCCAGCAGCTTATCTTCCGGGGAGCTGTTTTTT
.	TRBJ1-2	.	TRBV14	CASSQDRGILYGYTF	TGTGCCAGCAGCCAAGATCGAGGGATCCTCTATGGCTACACCTTC
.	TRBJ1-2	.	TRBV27	CASRRGPYGYTF	TGTGCCAGCAGGCGGGGGCCTTATGGCTACACCTTC
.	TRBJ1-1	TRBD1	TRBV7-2	CASSFTGGEAFF	TGTGCCAGCAGTTTTACAGGGGGTGAAGCTTTCTTT
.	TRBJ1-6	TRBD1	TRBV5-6	CASSVPDRYSPLHF	TGTGCCAGCAGCGTGCCGGACAGGTATTCACCCCTCCACTTT
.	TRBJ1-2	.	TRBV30	CAWRDGTIGGYTF	TGTGCCTGGAGGGACGGGACAATCGGGGGCTACACCTTC
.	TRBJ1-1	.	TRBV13	CASSPHQETEAFF	TGTGCCAGCAGCCCCCATCAAGAGACTGAAGCTTTCTTT
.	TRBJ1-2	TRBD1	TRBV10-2	CASSRQGASVDGYTF	TGCGCCAGCAGTCGACAGGGGGCGTCTGTTGATGGCTACACCTTC
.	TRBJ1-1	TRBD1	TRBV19	CASSIKGTGGIAFF	TGTGCCAGTAGTATTAAGGGAACAGGGGGCATAGCTTTCTTT
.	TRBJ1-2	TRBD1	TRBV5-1	CASSWGTGVYSPDPNYGYTF	TGCGCCAGCAGCTGGGGGACAGGGGTGTATAGCCCCGACCCCAACTATGGCTACACCTTC
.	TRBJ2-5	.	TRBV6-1	CASSWGEETQYF	TGTGCCAGCAGTTGGGGAGAAGAGACCCAGTACTTC
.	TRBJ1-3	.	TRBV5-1	CASSLADRSTGNTIYF	TGCGCCAGCAGCTTGGCGGACAGAAGTACTGGAAACACCATATATTTT
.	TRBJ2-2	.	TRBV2	CASSPTPVNTGELFF	TGTGCCAGCAGTCCAACCCCGGTTAACACCGGGGAGCTGTTTTTT
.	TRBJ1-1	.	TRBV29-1	CSVEDVGKAFF	TGCAGCGTTGAAGATGTAGGCAAAGCTTTCTTT
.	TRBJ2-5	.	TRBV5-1	CASSWTFQETQYF	TGCGCCAGCAGTTGGACTTTCCAGGAGACCCAGTACTTC
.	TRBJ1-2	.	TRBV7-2	CASSPQGPGRTF	TGTGCCAGCAGCCCCCAGGGGCCGGGTCGGACCTTC
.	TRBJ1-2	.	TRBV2	CASSVGVSGYGYTF	TGTGCCAGCAGTGTCGGGGTGAGCGGCTATGGCTACACCTTC
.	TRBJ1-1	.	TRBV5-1	CASSSRSELKGNTEAFF	TGCGCCAGCAGCTCTCGGTCCGAGCTGAAGGGGAACACTGAAGCTTTCTTT
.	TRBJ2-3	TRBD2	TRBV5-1	CASRLAGTTDTQYF	TGCGCCAGCAGACTAGCGGGAACCACAGATACGCAGTATTTT
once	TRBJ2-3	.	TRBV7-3	CASSAGLKDTQYF	TGTGCCAGCAGCGCTGGGCTCAAAGATACGCAGTATTTT